This TCR beta chain derives from a study of T cell changes during pregnancy in multiple sclerosis. The CDR3 has 16 residues. Germline loops: CDR1 SEHNR, CDR2 FQNEAQ (reference sequence). V lost 1 base, J lost 5 bases, and 8 bases stayed unmatched. Repertoires were generated with immunoSEQ multiplex PCR, while TCRdb's copy carries only in-frame clones and drops some. The data contain some 87,000 clones, 85% to 95% of them singletons. This sample comprised peripheral blood, obtained in the first trimester of pregnancy. This receptor was obtained from a female donor with multiple sclerosis, enrolled in a pregnancy study. The chain carries TRBV7-9 and TRBJ2-7, with 10 bases matching TRBD2. The CDR3 DNA is TGTGCCAGCAGCTTAGATGTTCTAGCGGGAGTCCACGAGCAGTACTTC. Translation gives CASSLDVLAGVHEQYF.